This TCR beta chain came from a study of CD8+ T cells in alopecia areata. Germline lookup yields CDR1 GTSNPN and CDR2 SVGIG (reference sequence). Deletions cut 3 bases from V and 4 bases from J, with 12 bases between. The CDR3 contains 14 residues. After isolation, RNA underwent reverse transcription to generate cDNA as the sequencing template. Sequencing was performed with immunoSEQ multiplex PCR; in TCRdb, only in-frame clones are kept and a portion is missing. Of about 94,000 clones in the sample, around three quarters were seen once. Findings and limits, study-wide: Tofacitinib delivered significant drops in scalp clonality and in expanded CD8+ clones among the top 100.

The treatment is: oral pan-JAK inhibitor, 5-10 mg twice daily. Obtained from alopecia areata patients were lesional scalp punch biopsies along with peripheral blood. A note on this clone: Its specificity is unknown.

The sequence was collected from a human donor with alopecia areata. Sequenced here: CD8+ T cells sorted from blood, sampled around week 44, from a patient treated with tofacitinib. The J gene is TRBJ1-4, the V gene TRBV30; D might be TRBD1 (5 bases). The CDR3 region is CAWSDETDNEKLFF. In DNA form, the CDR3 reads TGTGCCTGGAGCGACGAGACAGATAATGAAAAACTGTTTTTT.